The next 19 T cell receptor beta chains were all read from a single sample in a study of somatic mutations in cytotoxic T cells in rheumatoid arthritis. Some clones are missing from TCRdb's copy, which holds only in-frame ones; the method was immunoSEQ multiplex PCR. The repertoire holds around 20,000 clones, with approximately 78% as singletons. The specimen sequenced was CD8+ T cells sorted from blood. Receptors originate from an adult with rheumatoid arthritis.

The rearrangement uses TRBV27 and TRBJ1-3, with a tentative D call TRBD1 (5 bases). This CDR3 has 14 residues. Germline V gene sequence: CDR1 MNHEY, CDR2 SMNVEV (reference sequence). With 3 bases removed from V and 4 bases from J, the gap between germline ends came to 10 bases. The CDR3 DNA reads TGTGCCAGCAGTTTTTTAGGGGCCGGAAACACCATATATTTT. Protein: CASSFLGAGNTIYF.

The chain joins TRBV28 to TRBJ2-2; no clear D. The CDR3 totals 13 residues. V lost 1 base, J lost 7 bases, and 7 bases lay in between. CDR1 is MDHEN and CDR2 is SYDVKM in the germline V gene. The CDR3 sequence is CASSLSGDGELFF. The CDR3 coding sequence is TGTGCCAGCAGTTTATCAGGAGACGGGGAGCTGTTTTTT.

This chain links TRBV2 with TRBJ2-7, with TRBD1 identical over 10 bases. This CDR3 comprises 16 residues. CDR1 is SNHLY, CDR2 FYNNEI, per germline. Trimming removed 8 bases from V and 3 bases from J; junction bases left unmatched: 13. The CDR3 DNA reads TGTGCCAGCCGACAGCCCACCGACAGGGGGCACTACGAGCAGTACTTC. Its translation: CASRQPTDRGHYEQYF.

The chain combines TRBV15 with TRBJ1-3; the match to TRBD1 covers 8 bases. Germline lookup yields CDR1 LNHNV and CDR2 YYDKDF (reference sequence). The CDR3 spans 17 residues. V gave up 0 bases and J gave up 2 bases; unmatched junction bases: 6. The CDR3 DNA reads TGTGCCACCAGCAGAGATCGCGGACAGGGTACTGGAAACACCATATATTTT. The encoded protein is CATSRDRGQGTGNTIYF.

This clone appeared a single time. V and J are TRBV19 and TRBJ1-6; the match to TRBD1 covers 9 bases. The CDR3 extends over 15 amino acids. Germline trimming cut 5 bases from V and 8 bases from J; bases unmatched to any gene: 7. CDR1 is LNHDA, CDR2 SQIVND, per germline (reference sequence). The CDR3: CASSPGTGSYSPLHF. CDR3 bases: TGTGCCAGTAGTCCTGGGACAGGGAGTTATTCACCCCTCCACTTT.

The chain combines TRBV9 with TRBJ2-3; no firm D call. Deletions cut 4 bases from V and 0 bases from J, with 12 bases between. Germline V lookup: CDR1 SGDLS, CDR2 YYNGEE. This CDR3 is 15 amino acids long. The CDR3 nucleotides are TGTGCCAGCAGCCCCTGGGCTCCTAGCACAGATACGCAGTATTTT. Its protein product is CASSPWAPSTDTQYF. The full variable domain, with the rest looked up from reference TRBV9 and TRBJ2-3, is DSGVTQTPKHLITATGQRVTLRCSPRSGDLSVYWYQQSLDQGLQFLIQYYNGEERAKGNILERFSAQQFPDLHSELNLSSLELGDSALYFCASSPWAPSTDTQYFGPGTRLTVL.

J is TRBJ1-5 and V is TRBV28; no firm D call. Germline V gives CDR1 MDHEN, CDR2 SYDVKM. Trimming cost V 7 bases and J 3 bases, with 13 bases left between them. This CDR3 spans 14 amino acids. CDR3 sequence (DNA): TGTGCCAGCACCCAAACCCTCTTCAATCAGCCCCAGCATTTT. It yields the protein CASTQTLFNQPQHF. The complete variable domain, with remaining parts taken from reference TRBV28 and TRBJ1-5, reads DVKVTQSSRYLVKRTGEKVFLECVQDMDHENMFWYRQDPGLGLRLIYFSYDVKMKEKGDIPEGYSVSREKKERFSLILESASTNQTSMYLCASTQTLFNQPQHFGDGTRLSIL.

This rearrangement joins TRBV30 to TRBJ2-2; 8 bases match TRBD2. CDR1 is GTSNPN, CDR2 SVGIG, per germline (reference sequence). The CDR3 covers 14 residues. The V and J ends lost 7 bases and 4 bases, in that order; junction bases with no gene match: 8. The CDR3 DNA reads TGTGCCTTCTCCGGGGGGGGAGGCACCGGGGAGCTGTTTTTT. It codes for CAFSGGGGTGELFF.

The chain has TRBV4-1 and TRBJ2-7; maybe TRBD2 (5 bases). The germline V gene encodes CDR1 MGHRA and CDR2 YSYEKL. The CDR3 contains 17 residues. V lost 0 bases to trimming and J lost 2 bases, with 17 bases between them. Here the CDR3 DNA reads TGCGCCAGCAGCCAAGATGAGTTCCCACGGCGGGCCTACGAGCAGTACTTC. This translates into CASSQDEFPRRAYEQYF.

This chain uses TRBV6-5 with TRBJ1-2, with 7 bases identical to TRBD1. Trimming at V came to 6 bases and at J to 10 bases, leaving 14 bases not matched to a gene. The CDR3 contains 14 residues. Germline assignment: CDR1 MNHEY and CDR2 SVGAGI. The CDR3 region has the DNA TGTGCCAGCAGCCGGAAAACAGGGGAGAGGGACTACACCTTC. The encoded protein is CASSRKTGERDYTF.

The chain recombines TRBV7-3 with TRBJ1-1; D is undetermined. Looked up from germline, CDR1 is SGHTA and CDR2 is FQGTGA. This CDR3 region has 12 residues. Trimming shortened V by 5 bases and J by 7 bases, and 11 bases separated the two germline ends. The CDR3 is CASSTRTGEAFF. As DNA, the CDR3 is TGTGCCAGCAGCACCCGGACGGGTGAAGCTTTCTTT.

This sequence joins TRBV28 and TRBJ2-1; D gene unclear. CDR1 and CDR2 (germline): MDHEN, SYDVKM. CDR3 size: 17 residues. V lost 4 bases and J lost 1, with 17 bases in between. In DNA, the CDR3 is TGTGCCAGCAGTTCCCCTTCGAGACATGAATCCTACAATGAGCAGTTCTTC. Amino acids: CASSSPSRHESYNEQFF.

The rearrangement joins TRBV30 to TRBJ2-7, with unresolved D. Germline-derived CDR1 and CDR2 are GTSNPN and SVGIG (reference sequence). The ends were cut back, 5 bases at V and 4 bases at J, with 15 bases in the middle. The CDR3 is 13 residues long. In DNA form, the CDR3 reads TGTGCCTGGTCGGCAGGCCCAGGTTACGAGCAGTACTTC. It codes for CAWSAGPGYEQYF. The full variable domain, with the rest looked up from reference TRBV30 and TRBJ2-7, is SQTIHQWPATLVQPVGSPLSLECTVEGTSNPNLYWYRQAAGRGLQLLFYSVGIGQISSEVPQNLSASRPQDRQFILSSKKLLLSDSGFYLCAWSAGPGYEQYFGPGTRLTVT.

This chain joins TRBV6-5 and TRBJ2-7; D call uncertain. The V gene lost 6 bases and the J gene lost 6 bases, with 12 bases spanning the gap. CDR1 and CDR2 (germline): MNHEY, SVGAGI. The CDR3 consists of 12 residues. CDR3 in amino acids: CASSLNSGEQYF. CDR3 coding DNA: TGTGCCAGCAGCCTCAATTCCGGCGAGCAGTACTTC.

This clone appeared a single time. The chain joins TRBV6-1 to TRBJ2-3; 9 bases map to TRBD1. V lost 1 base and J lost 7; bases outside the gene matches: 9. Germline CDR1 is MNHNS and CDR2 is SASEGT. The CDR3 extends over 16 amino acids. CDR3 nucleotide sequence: TGTGCCAGCAGTGAAGTAGGAGGACAGGGGTTTTATACGCAGTATTTT. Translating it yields CASSEVGGQGFYTQYF.

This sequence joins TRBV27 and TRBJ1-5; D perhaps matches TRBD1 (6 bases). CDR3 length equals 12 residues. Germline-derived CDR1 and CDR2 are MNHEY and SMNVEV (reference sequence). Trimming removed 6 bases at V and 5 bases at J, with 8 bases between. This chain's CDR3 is CASSSGDQPQHF. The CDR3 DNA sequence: TGTGCCAGCAGCTCAGGGGATCAGCCCCAGCATTTT.

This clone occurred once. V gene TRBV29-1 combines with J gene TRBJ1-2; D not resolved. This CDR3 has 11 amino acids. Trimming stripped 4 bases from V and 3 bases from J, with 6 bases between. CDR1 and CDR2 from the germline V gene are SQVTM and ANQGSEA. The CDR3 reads CSVVSHYGYTF. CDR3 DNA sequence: TGCAGCGTTGTGAGTCACTATGGCTACACCTTC.

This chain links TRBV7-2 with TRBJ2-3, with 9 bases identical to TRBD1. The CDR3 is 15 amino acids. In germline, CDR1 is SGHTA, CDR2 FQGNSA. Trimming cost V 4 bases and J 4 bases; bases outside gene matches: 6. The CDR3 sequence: CASSSTGGSADTQYF. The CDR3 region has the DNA TGTGCCAGCAGCTCTACAGGGGGCTCAGCAGATACGCAGTATTTT.

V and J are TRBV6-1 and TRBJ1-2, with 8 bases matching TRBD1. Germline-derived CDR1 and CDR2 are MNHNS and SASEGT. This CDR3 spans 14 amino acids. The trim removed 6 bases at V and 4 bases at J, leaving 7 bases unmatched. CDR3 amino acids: CASRSGQGVYGYTF. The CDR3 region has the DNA TGTGCCAGCAGATCAGGACAGGGTGTCTATGGCTACACCTTC.